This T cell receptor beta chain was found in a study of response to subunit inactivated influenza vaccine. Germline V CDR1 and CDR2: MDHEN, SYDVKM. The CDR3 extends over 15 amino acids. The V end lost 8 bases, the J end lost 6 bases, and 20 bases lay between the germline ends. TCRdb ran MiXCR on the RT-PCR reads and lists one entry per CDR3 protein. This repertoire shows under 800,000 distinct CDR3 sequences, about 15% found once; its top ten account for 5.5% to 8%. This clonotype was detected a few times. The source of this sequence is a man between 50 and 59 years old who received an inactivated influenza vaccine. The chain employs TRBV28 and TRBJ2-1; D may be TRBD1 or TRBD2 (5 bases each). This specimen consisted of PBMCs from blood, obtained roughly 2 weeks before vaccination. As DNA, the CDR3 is TGTGCCAGCTTGGGGGAGCGGACTGGGCCCAATGAGCAGTTCTTC. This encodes CASLGERTGPNEQFF.